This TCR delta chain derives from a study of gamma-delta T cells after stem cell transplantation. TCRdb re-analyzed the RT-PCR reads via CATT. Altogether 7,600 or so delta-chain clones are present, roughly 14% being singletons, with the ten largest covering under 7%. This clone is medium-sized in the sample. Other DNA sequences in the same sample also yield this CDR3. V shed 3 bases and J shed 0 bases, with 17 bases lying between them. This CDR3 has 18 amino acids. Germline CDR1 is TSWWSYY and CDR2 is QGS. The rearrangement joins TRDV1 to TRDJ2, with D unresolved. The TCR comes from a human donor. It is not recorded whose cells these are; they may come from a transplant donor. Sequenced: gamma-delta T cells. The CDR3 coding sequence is TGTGCTCTTGGGGAGCCCTCATCCCGCGTACCTTTGACAGCACAACTCTTCTTT. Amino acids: CALGEPSSRVPLTAQLFF.